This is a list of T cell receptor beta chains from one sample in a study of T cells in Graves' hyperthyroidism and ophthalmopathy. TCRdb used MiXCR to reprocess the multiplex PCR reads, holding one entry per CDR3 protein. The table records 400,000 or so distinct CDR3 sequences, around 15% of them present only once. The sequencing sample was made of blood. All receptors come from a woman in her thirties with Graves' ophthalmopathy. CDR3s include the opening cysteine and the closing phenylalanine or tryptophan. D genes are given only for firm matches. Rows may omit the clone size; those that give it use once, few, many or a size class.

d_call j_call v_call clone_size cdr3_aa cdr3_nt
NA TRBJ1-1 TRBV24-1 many CATSDPTENTEAFF TGTGCCACCAGTGACCCGACAGAGAACACTGAAGCTTTCTTT
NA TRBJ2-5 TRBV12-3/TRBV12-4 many CASSQTVPRGQETQYF TGTGCCAGCAGCCAAACAGTCCCTCGGGGCCAAGAGACCCAGTACTTC
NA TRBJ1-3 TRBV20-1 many CSARDDSRGWSGNTIYF TGCAGTGCTAGAGATGATTCCAGGGGATGGTCTGGAAACACCATATATTTT
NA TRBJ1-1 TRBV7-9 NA CASSKGTSTEAFF TGTGCCAGCAGCAAAGGGACTTCCACTGAAGCTTTCTTT
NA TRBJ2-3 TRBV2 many CASSEEGSDTQYF TGTGCCAGCAGTGAAGAGGGCTCAGATACGCAGTATTTT
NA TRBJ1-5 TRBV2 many CASSAWQDDQPQHF TGTGCCAGCAGTGCCTGGCAGGATGATCAGCCCCAGCATTTT
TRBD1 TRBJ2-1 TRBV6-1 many CASIPGQGQRSSYNEQFF TGTGCCAGCATTCCGGGACAGGGACAGAGGAGCTCCTACAATGAGCAGTTCTTC
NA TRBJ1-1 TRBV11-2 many CASSPWAQGNTEAFF TGTGCCAGCAGCCCTTGGGCTCAGGGGAACACTGAAGCTTTCTTT
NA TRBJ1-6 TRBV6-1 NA CASTDHNSPLHF TGTGCCAGCACCGACCATAATTCACCCCTCCACTTT
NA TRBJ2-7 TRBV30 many CAWRDLTDSIPYEQYF TGTGCCTGGAGGGATCTGACAGACTCAATACCTTACGAGCAGTACTTC
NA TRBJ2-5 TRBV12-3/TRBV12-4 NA CASSFSGEETQCF TGTGCCAGCAGTTTTTCAGGGGAAGAGACCCAGTGCTTC
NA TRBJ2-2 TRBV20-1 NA CSASIREHTGELFF TGCAGTGCTAGTATCCGGGAGCACACCGGGGAGCTGTTTTTT
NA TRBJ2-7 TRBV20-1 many CSASLVGSGDEQYF TGCAGTGCTAGCCTCGTAGGGAGTGGGGACGAGCAGTACTTC
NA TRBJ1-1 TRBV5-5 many CASSLPIRYTEAFF TGTGCCAGCAGCTTGCCCATCAGGTACACTGAAGCTTTCTTT
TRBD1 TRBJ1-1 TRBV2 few CASSFPGTGVAPGIAEAFF TGTGCCAGCAGTTTCCCGGGGACAGGGGTGGCACCTGGTATCGCTGAAGCTTTCTTT
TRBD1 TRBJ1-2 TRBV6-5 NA CASSYSRDRANYGYTF TGTGCCAGCAGTTACTCGAGAGACAGGGCGAACTATGGCTACACCTTC
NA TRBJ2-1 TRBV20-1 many CSGYSFGAQFF TGCAGTGGATATAGTTTTGGAGCGCAGTTCTTC
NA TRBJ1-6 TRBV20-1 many CSARVGPGSSYNSPLHF TGCAGTGCTAGGGTTGGGCCCGGGAGCTCCTATAATTCACCCCTCCACTTT